The clone carrying this T cell receptor (beta chain) showed up just a few times. Its antigen is as yet unknown. Germline V gene sequence: CDR1 MDHEN, CDR2 SYDVKM. The CDR3 runs 13 residues. The V end was cut by 10 bases, the J end by 0 bases, with 12 bases between. The data originate from a study of T cell responses to AZD1222 COVID-19 vaccine. Findings and caveats of the study: It was only after the peak T cell response that any repertoires were sampled. Recipients of AZD1222 seropositive at baseline numbered only 5 to 7.

Measured with immunoSEQ multiplex PCR; TCRdb has only the in-frame clones, and not every one. Of about 140,000 clones in the sample, 88% were seen once. The chain combines TRBV28 with TRBJ1-2; no clear D. Sequencing used peripheral blood, obtained 28 days after the second AZD1222 dose. This sequence was found in an adult who received the AZD1222 COVID-19 vaccine. CDR3 in amino acids: CATVGTSNYGYTF. CDR3 nucleotide sequence: TGTGCCACCGTCGGCACCTCTAACTATGGCTACACCTTC.